This T cell receptor (beta chain) was identified in a study of tumor-infiltrating lymphocytes in localized non-small cell lung cancer. As regards this clone: Its antigen remains unidentified.

Germline V gene data show CDR1 as SGHTA and CDR2 as FQGNSA. The CDR3 length is 14 residues. The J segment lost 2 bases and the V segment lost 9 bases, leaving 7 bases of the junction unmatched. Study-level findings and limits: TCRbeta sequencing showed higher T cell infiltration in tumors than uninvolved lung. Each assay used a separate piece of the same tissue. Not all patients were TCR sequenced, owing to tissue quantity.

Produced via immunoSEQ multiplex PCR; TCRdb's table is partial and in-frame only. Here the sample spans over 10,000 clones, roughly 72% being singletons. Sequencing used uninvolved lung tissue not adjacent to the tumor. The chain has TRBV7-2 and TRBJ2-1; 7 positions match TRBD1. The TCR sequence derives from a human donor with non-small cell lung cancer. The CDR3 here is CASTGAATYNEQFF. In nucleotides, the CDR3 is TGTGCCAGTACAGGGGCGGCGACCTACAATGAGCAGTTCTTC.